This TCR beta chain was found in a study of blood T cell repertoires in COVID-19. Study information: PBMCs, B-cell-depleted T cells, or T cells were the source of the cDNA or gDNA that made up the material.

The CDR3 is made up of 16 amino acids. The germline CDR1 and CDR2 sequences are SNHLY and FYNNEI. V dropped 4 bases and J dropped 4; count of bases not matched to a gene: 8. Measured with immunoSEQ multiplex PCR; TCRdb has only the in-frame clones, and not every one. The sample shows roughly 240,000 clones, approximately 86% of them seen only once. The clonotype comes from a woman aged 25 to 39 who had recovered from COVID-19. The sequencing sample was made of peripheral blood. The chain has TRBV2 and TRBJ2-2; 8 bases map to TRBD2. CDR3 loop: CASSGAALAGTGELFF. CDR3 bases: TGTGCCAGCAGTGGCGCGGCCCTAGCGGGCACCGGGGAGCTGTTTTTT.